The sample holds a few counts of the clone carrying this TCR beta chain. The antigen is unknown. Stable disease denoted Graves' hyperthyroidism without ophthalmopathy progression within 18 months. This sample stems from a study of T cells in Graves' hyperthyroidism and ophthalmopathy. Points from the study as a whole: Ophthalmopathy and stable hyperthyroidism were told apart by a 13 V-J model. Most thyroid clonotypes expanded above 0.001 were also detected in blood. The model forecast ophthalmopathy, anticipating it by a median about 6.5 months before onset.

The CDR3 contains 18 residues. CDR1 and CDR2 (germline): LGHNA, YSLEER. Trimming took 0 bases from V and 1 from J, leaving 13 bases between them. Regions amplified from RNA transcripts were the TCR beta CDR3 regions. Carried out on the TCR CDR3, a first-round RT-PCR used the HTBI primer set. TCRdb re-called the multiplex PCR reads through MiXCR, storing one row per CDR3 protein. The profile shows under 800,000 distinct CDR3 sequences, less than 15% of them singletons. The TCR originated in a woman aged 18-29 years with Graves' hyperthyroidism. Sequenced input: blood. This chain uses TRBV4-3 with TRBJ1-6, with a tentative D call TRBD1 (6 bases). The DNA of the CDR3 is TGCGCCAGCAGCCAAGAGACGACAGGAAGGTCCTATAATTCACCCCTCCACTTT. Its translation is CASSQETTGRSYNSPLHF.